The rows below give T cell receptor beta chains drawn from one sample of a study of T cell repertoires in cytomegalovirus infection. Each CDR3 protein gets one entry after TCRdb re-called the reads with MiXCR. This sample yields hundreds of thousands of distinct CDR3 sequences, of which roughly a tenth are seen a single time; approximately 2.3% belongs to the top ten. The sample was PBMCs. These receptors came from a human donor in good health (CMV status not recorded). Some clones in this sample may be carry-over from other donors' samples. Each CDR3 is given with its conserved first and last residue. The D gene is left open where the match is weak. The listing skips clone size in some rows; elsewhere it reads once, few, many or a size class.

CDR3nt: TGCAGCGTTGAAGGCAGGGGGAAAGATACGCAGTATTTT
CDR3aa: CSVEGRGKDTQYF
j_gene: TRBJ2-3
abundance: many
d_gene: TRBD1
v_gene: TRBV29-1

CDR3nt: TGCGCCAGCAGCCCGTCCGGGGGCGGCGGGGAGCTGTTTTTT
CDR3aa: CASSPSGGGGELFF
j_gene: TRBJ2-2
abundance: many
d_gene: -
v_gene: TRBV5-1

CDR3nt: TGTGCCAGCAGCTTAGACAACAGGGCCCTCCTTAGTAACTATGGCTACACCTTC
CDR3aa: CASSLDNRALLSNYGYTF
j_gene: TRBJ1-2
abundance: -
d_gene: -
v_gene: TRBV7-2

CDR3nt: TGTGCCAGCACCTCCGAGGATAATTCACCCCTCCACTTT
CDR3aa: CASTSEDNSPLHF
j_gene: TRBJ1-6
abundance: many
d_gene: -
v_gene: TRBV7-8

CDR3nt: TGCAGTGCTAGAGTCCCGAGGGAGTGGCTAGCGGGGGTTAACACCGGGGAGCTGTTTTTT
CDR3aa: CSARVPREWLAGVNTGELFF
j_gene: TRBJ2-2
abundance: -
d_gene: TRBD2
v_gene: TRBV20-1

CDR3nt: TGTGCCAGCAGCCTCCTCCTACTAGTCCGGGGGCAGTTCTTC
CDR3aa: CASSLLLLVRGQFF
j_gene: TRBJ2-1
abundance: many
d_gene: -
v_gene: TRBV7-2

CDR3nt: TGTGCCAGCAGCTCGACCTGGACTGAAGTAAATTCACCCCTCCACTTT
CDR3aa: CASSSTWTEVNSPLHF
j_gene: TRBJ1-6
abundance: many
d_gene: -
v_gene: TRBV5-6

CDR3nt: TGTGCCATAAAGCGCGGGACAGGGATCACGGGCTCCTACAATGAGCAGTTCTTC
CDR3aa: CAIKRGTGITGSYNEQFF
j_gene: TRBJ2-1
abundance: many
d_gene: TRBD1
v_gene: TRBV10-3

CDR3nt: TGCAGTGCTAGATCGATCTATGGCTACACCTTC
CDR3aa: CSARSIYGYTF
j_gene: TRBJ1-2
abundance: many
d_gene: -
v_gene: TRBV20-1

CDR3nt: TGTGCCAGCAGTTTGTCCTTGGTAGCGGGGGGTTTCTACAATGAGCAGTTCTTC
CDR3aa: CASSLSLVAGGFYNEQFF
j_gene: TRBJ2-1
abundance: many
d_gene: TRBD2
v_gene: TRBV27

CDR3nt: TGTGCTAGTGGGACGGGGGACGAGCAGTACTTC
CDR3aa: CASGTGDEQYF
j_gene: TRBJ2-7
abundance: many
d_gene: -
v_gene: TRBV12-5

CDR3nt: TGTGCCAGCAGTGTTCTCGGACTAGCCGATGGATACAATGAGCAGTTCTTC
CDR3aa: CASSVLGLADGYNEQFF
j_gene: TRBJ2-1
abundance: many
d_gene: TRBD2
v_gene: TRBV2

CDR3nt: TGTGCCAGCAGTCCCTCGGGGCTTAGAAACACACGTACGCAGTATTTT
CDR3aa: CASSPSGLRNTRTQYF
j_gene: TRBJ2-3
abundance: many
d_gene: -
v_gene: TRBV28

CDR3nt: TGCAGTGCTCCCAAAACGGGGGCCTATACGCAGTATTTT
CDR3aa: CSAPKTGAYTQYF
j_gene: TRBJ2-3
abundance: -
d_gene: -
v_gene: TRBV20-1

CDR3nt: TGTGCCAGCAGACAGAGGACGGAGACTGAAAAACTGTTTTTT
CDR3aa: CASRQRTETEKLFF
j_gene: TRBJ1-4
abundance: many
d_gene: -
v_gene: TRBV6-1

CDR3nt: TGCAGTGCTAGAGATGGCTCGGGGGTGGGGGAGCTGTTTTTT
CDR3aa: CSARDGSGVGELFF
j_gene: TRBJ2-2
abundance: many
d_gene: -
v_gene: TRBV20-1

CDR3nt: TGTGCCAGCACTTTGGGGGGGGAGCGCTCCTACAATGAGCAGTTCTTC
CDR3aa: CASTLGGERSYNEQFF
j_gene: TRBJ2-1
abundance: many
d_gene: TRBD2
v_gene: TRBV12-3/TRBV12-4

CDR3nt: TGTGCCACCAGTGATCCAGGGACGAACACCGGGGAGCTGTTTTTT
CDR3aa: CATSDPGTNTGELFF
j_gene: TRBJ2-2
abundance: many
d_gene: -
v_gene: TRBV24-1

CDR3nt: TGTGCCACTTCCCAAAGTACTGAAGCTTTCTTT
CDR3aa: CATSQSTEAFF
j_gene: TRBJ1-1
abundance: many
d_gene: -
v_gene: TRBV12-3/TRBV12-4

CDR3nt: TGTGCCAGCACAGGCCCTCTAAAGGATACGCAGTATTTT
CDR3aa: CASTGPLKDTQYF
j_gene: TRBJ2-3
abundance: -
d_gene: -
v_gene: TRBV6-5

CDR3nt: TGTGCCATCAGTCGACTAGCGGGGTCAAATGAGCAGTTCTTC
CDR3aa: CAISRLAGSNEQFF
j_gene: TRBJ2-1
abundance: many
d_gene: TRBD2
v_gene: TRBV10-3

CDR3nt: TGTGCCAGCAGCTCCTCACAGTATGGCTACACCTTC
CDR3aa: CASSSSQYGYTF
j_gene: TRBJ1-2
abundance: many
d_gene: -
v_gene: TRBV7-9

CDR3nt: TGTGCCAGCAGTTACAACAGTATCACAGGGGATGAGCAGTTCTTC
CDR3aa: CASSYNSITGDEQFF
j_gene: TRBJ2-1
abundance: many
d_gene: TRBD1
v_gene: TRBV6-2/TRBV6-3

CDR3nt: TGCGCCAGCCGGGACAGTTCAACCTTTTTCTATGGCTACACCTTC
CDR3aa: CASRDSSTFFYGYTF
j_gene: TRBJ1-2
abundance: few
d_gene: TRBD1
v_gene: TRBV5-1

CDR3nt: TGTGCCAGCAGCCACCCCCTAGCGGGGCTAACAGATACGCAGTATTTT
CDR3aa: CASSHPLAGLTDTQYF
j_gene: TRBJ2-3
abundance: few
d_gene: TRBD2
v_gene: TRBV14

CDR3nt: TGTGCCAGCAGTGAATTGAACTATGGCTACACCTTC
CDR3aa: CASSELNYGYTF
j_gene: TRBJ1-2
abundance: few
d_gene: -
v_gene: TRBV25-1

CDR3nt: TGTGCTAGCAGCACCGATTCGACAGGGAGCACCGGGGAGCTGTTTTTT
CDR3aa: CASSTDSTGSTGELFF
j_gene: TRBJ2-2
abundance: many
d_gene: TRBD1
v_gene: TRBV7-7

CDR3nt: TGTGCCAGCAGCCTAAGAATGGGACGGGAGGATACGCAGTATTTT
CDR3aa: CASSLRMGREDTQYF
j_gene: TRBJ2-3
abundance: many
d_gene: -
v_gene: TRBV7-3

CDR3nt: TGCAGTGCTAGGGCGTCAGGTAGCAATCAGCCCCAGCATTTT
CDR3aa: CSARASGSNQPQHF
j_gene: TRBJ1-5
abundance: -
d_gene: -
v_gene: TRBV20-1

CDR3nt: TGTGCCAGCAGGCCCGGGACAGGGTCGGATGAGCAGTTCTTC
CDR3aa: CASRPGTGSDEQFF
j_gene: TRBJ2-1
abundance: many
d_gene: TRBD1
v_gene: TRBV7-3

CDR3nt: TGTGCCAGCAGCTTAGCGGAGGGGTTTGGCTACACCTTC
CDR3aa: CASSLAEGFGYTF
j_gene: TRBJ1-2
abundance: many
d_gene: -
v_gene: TRBV7-9

CDR3nt: TGTGCCAGCAGCTTGGACCCTTTCATTGGCGGCACAGATACGCAGTATTTT
CDR3aa: CASSLDPFIGGTDTQYF
j_gene: TRBJ2-3
abundance: many
d_gene: -
v_gene: TRBV5-4

CDR3nt: TGCAGCGTGAATACAGGGGGCTCAGAGACCCAGTACTTC
CDR3aa: CSVNTGGSETQYF
j_gene: TRBJ2-5
abundance: many
d_gene: TRBD1
v_gene: TRBV29-1

CDR3nt: TGTGCCAGCAGTTACTCGAGCGGGGGTGGAGATACGCAGTATTTT
CDR3aa: CASSYSSGGGDTQYF
j_gene: TRBJ2-3
abundance: many
d_gene: TRBD2
v_gene: TRBV6-5

CDR3nt: TGTGCCAGCACCATCACCCCGGGACAGGGGAGCTCTGGGGCCAACGTCCTGACTTTC
CDR3aa: CASTITPGQGSSGANVLTF
j_gene: TRBJ2-6
abundance: many
d_gene: TRBD1
v_gene: TRBV6-2/TRBV6-3

CDR3nt: TGTGCCAGCACCTTTTGGACAGGGGTAAATTCACCCCTCCACTTT
CDR3aa: CASTFWTGVNSPLHF
j_gene: TRBJ1-6
abundance: many
d_gene: TRBD1
v_gene: TRBV7-2